This is a list of T cell receptor beta chains from one sample in a study of blood T cell repertoires in COVID-19. Data came from immunoSEQ multiplex PCR; TCRdb stores just in-frame clones and leaves some out. There are 300,000 to 450,000 clones in the sample; roughly nine tenths occur only once, and 3.9% lies in the top ten. Sequenced: peripheral blood. The receptors derive from a woman aged 55-69 years with COVID-19, enrolled during active disease. CDR3s include the opening cysteine and the closing phenylalanine or tryptophan. The D gene is left open where the match is weak. Clone size, where shown, is once, few, many, or a class for clones that have expanded.

v_gene	j_gene	abundance	d_gene	CDR3nt	CDR3aa
TRBV7-2	TRBJ2-4	.	TRBD2	TGTGCCAGCAGCTTAGCGGGACTAGCGGTCAAAAACATTCAGTACTTC	CASSLAGLAVKNIQYF
TRBV28	TRBJ1-2	.	.	TGTGCCAGCAGTTTGTTGGCCCTTGGTGGCTACACCTTC	CASSLLALGGYTF
TRBV4-1	TRBJ2-2	.	TRBD1	TGCGCCGCAAGAAGGGGGCTGAACACCGGGGAGCTGTTTTTT	CAARRGLNTGELFF
TRBV6-1	TRBJ2-1	once	TRBD2	TGTGCCAGCAGTGAAGCGCCGCCTAGCGGGGGGGCCAGAAATGAGCAGTTCTTC	CASSEAPPSGGARNEQFF
TRBV6-6	TRBJ2-3	.	TRBD1	TGTGCCAGCAGACCCCCTAACAGGGGGAAAACAGATACGCAGTATTTT	CASRPPNRGKTDTQYF
TRBV7-9	TRBJ1-1	.	TRBD1	TGTGCCAGCAGCCCGCAGACAGGGGGTTTCGGTAACACTGAAGCTTTCTTT	CASSPQTGGFGNTEAFF
TRBV6-6	TRBJ1-2	.	.	TGTGCCAGCAGTTACCTAAGGGAGGGGCCCGATGGCTACACCTTC	CASSYLREGPDGYTF
TRBV2	TRBJ1-4	.	TRBD1	TGTGCCAGCAGGAAAGACAGGGGTGGCGAAAAACTGTTTTTT	CASRKDRGGEKLFF
TRBV5-1	TRBJ2-2	.	.	TGCGCCAGCAGCTTGGTTGCCCTTACTACCGGGGAGCTGTTTTTT	CASSLVALTTGELFF
TRBV19	TRBJ1-4	.	TRBD1	TGTGCCAGCCACAGGGACAGGAGGAATGAAAAACTGTTTTTT	CASHRDRRNEKLFF
TRBV6-5	TRBJ2-7	.	.	TGTGCCAGCAGGAGGAGCCCCTACGAGCAGTACTTC	CASRRSPYEQYF
TRBV9	TRBJ1-2	.	TRBD1	TGTGCCAGCAGCGTTGCCGGGACAGGGGGCAATGGCTACACCTTC	CASSVAGTGGNGYTF
TRBV11-2	TRBJ2-1	.	TRBD1	TGTGCCAGCAGCTCGAGGGACAGATGGAATGAGCAGTTCTTC	CASSSRDRWNEQFF
TRBV9	TRBJ1-2	.	.	TGTGCCAGCAGCCCTGGGCAGGGAAGCCCCCCACAAATGCGCTACACCTTC	CASSPGQGSPPQMRYTF
TRBV6-6	TRBJ1-1	.	.	TGTGCCAGCAGTTACTTCCTTAACACTGAAGCTTTCTTT	CASSYFLNTEAFF
TRBV5-5	TRBJ2-7	.	TRBD2	TGTGCCAGCAGCTTCCCGAGGCTAGCGGGGGGGGACGAGCAGTACTTC	CASSFPRLAGGDEQYF
TRBV19	TRBJ1-1	.	.	TGTGCCAGTCACTTCCAGGGTGAGAACACTGAAGCTTTCTTT	CASHFQGENTEAFF
TRBV28	TRBJ1-5	.	.	TGTGCCAGCAGTTTAAGAGAGAATCAGCCCCAGCATTTT	CASSLRENQPQHF
TRBV5-1	TRBJ1-1	.	.	TGCGCCAGCAGCTGGGGGACTGTGACTGAAGCTTTCTTT	CASSWGTVTEAFF
TRBV5-1	TRBJ1-2	.	TRBD1	TGCGCCAGCAGCCCGGGGGACAGGCCTAACTATGGCTACACCTTC	CASSPGDRPNYGYTF
TRBV5-1	TRBJ1-1	.	.	TGCGCCAGCAGCCTGATCCGGGGGAACACTGAAGCTTTCTTT	CASSLIRGNTEAFF
TRBV12-3/TRBV12-4	TRBJ1-2	.	.	TGTGCCAGCAGTTTTGCGAGAGAGGGTGGCTACACCTTC	CASSFAREGGYTF
TRBV6-6	TRBJ2-7	once	TRBD1	TGTGCCAGCAGTATGGGACAGGCTTACGAGCAGTACTTC	CASSMGQAYEQYF
TRBV25-1	TRBJ1-6	.	TRBD1	TGTGCCAGCAGTCCCGACAGGGGCGGAAGATCACCCCTCCACTTT	CASSPDRGGRSPLHF
TRBV24-1	TRBJ1-1	.	.	TGTGCCACCAGTGATTTGGGCAGGGGGAACACTGAAGCTTTCTTT	CATSDLGRGNTEAFF
TRBV2	TRBJ1-2	once	.	TGTGCCAGCAGTGAATATCTGGACAGCTATGGCTACACCTTC	CASSEYLDSYGYTF
TRBV6-5	TRBJ2-3	.	.	TGTGCCAGCTCAATGGTGGGGGCCAGCACAGATACGCAGTATTTT	CASSMVGASTDTQYF
TRBV18	TRBJ2-4	.	TRBD1	TGTGCCAGCTCACCAGGGACAGGGTTGAGGTTGACGGCCAAAAACATTCAGTACTTC	CASSPGTGLRLTAKNIQYF
TRBV7-8	TRBJ1-2	.	.	TGTGCCAGCAGCCCCTCCCTGGGAGGCGGCTATGGCTACACCTTC	CASSPSLGGGYGYTF
TRBV7-2	TRBJ1-2	.	TRBD1	TGTGCCAGCAGCTCCACAGGGGTCTATGGCTACACCTTC	CASSSTGVYGYTF
TRBV6-5	TRBJ1-2	.	TRBD1	TGTGCCAGCAGTCTTCGGACAGGTTTCAACTATGGCTACACCTTC	CASSLRTGFNYGYTF
TRBV7-9	TRBJ2-1	.	TRBD2	TGTGCCAGCAGCTCCGAGCTAGCGGTGTACAATGAGCAGTTCTTC	CASSSELAVYNEQFF
TRBV5-1	TRBJ2-3	.	.	TGCGCCAGCAGCATGGGGGGGCCCCTGGTTGATACGCAGTATTTT	CASSMGGPLVDTQYF
TRBV6-1	TRBJ2-7	.	.	TGTGCCAGCAGTGAATTGACAGACTTGGCCGAGCAGTACTTC	CASSELTDLAEQYF
TRBV27	TRBJ1-1	few	.	TGTGCCAGCAGTTTGTACGGCGGGGGGGTGAACACTGAAGCTTTCTTT	CASSLYGGGVNTEAFF
TRBV28	TRBJ1-2	.	TRBD1	TGTGCCAGCAGTTCGGACAGGATTTATGGCTACACCTTC	CASSSDRIYGYTF
TRBV19	TRBJ2-3	.	.	TGTGCCAGTGGGGCGATAGGTCGGAGCCACACAGATACGCAGTATTTT	CASGAIGRSHTDTQYF
TRBV18	TRBJ1-1	few	.	TGTGCCAGCTCACCAGCGGAGGAACGAGCTTTCTTT	CASSPAEERAFF
TRBV5-6	TRBJ2-3	.	TRBD2	TGTGCCAGCCTACCGACTCGCGGGGGGCCTCGGAGGTCGCAGTATTTT	CASLPTRGGPRRSQYF
TRBV18	TRBJ1-2	.	TRBD1	TGTGCCAGCTCACAAGAACAGGGGGCCTATGGCTACACCTTC	CASSQEQGAYGYTF
TRBV7-2	TRBJ1-2	.	TRBD1	TGTGCCAGCAGCTTGACAGGGGCTAACTATGGCTACACCTTC	CASSLTGANYGYTF
TRBV5-4	TRBJ2-3	.	TRBD2	TGTGCCAGCAGCTTGAGGCTAGCGGGGTACACAGATACGCAGTATTTT	CASSLRLAGYTDTQYF
TRBV6-5	TRBJ2-1	.	TRBD1	TGTGCCAGCAGTTTAGCGACAGGGGCTTTAAATGAGCAGTTCTTC	CASSLATGALNEQFF
TRBV6-5	TRBJ1-2	.	.	TGTGCCAGCAGTTCACAGGGTAGCTACACCTTC	CASSSQGSYTF
TRBV27	TRBJ1-1	.	.	TGTGCCAGCAGTGCGGCAGGGGCGATGACCCTAACACTCGTGAAACTTGAAGCTTTCTTT	CASSAAGAMTLTLVKLEAFF
TRBV19	TRBJ2-2	.	.	TGTGCCAGTAGAGGTCAGGGGTCGGACACCGGGGAGCTGTTTTTT	CASRGQGSDTGELFF
TRBV4-1	TRBJ2-3	.	.	TGCGCCAGCAGCCCATCGCGTGTCACAGATACGCAGTATTTT	CASSPSRVTDTQYF
TRBV19	TRBJ1-1	.	.	TGTGCCAGTAGTATCGGCGCGGGTAACACTGAAGCTTTCTTT	CASSIGAGNTEAFF
TRBV10-3	TRBJ1-4	.	.	TGTGCCACCGGGAGCAGGCCCAACCCAACTAATGAAAAACTGTTTTTT	CATGSRPNPTNEKLFF
TRBV6-1	TRBJ2-2	.	TRBD2	TGTGCCAGCAGTGACTGGCGGGGGGGCGTCACCGGGGAGCTGTTTTTT	CASSDWRGGVTGELFF
TRBV5-8	TRBJ1-2	.	TRBD1	TGTGCCAGCAGCCGAAACAGGGGCTATGGCTACACCTTC	CASSRNRGYGYTF
TRBV1	TRBJ2-7	.	.	TGCACCAGCAGAAAAGCCCGTTGGAGTCCGAACCTTTACGAGCAGTACTTC	CTSRKARWSPNLYEQYF
TRBV6-6	TRBJ1-2	.	.	TGTGCCAGCAGTTACTCGAGCGGCAGTCACTATGGCTACACCTTC	CASSYSSGSHYGYTF
TRBV18	TRBJ1-1	.	TRBD1	TGTGCCAGCTCAGCCCGGGACAGGGTTAAATCGACTGAAGCTTTCTTT	CASSARDRVKSTEAFF
TRBV11-2	TRBJ1-6	.	.	TGTGCCAGCAGCCTTAATTCACCCCTCCACTTT	CASSLNSPLHF
TRBV27	TRBJ1-2	.	TRBD1	TGTGCCAGCAGTTTCCGCCGGGACAGGGGGCTGTATGGCTACACCTTC	CASSFRRDRGLYGYTF
TRBV9	TRBJ1-3	.	.	TGTGCCAGCAGCGTTGGGGGGTATAGTGGAAACACCATATATTTT	CASSVGGYSGNTIYF
TRBV9	TRBJ1-6	few	.	TGTGCCAGCAGCATCAGACAGGCAGGTTCACCCCTCCACTTT	CASSIRQAGSPLHF